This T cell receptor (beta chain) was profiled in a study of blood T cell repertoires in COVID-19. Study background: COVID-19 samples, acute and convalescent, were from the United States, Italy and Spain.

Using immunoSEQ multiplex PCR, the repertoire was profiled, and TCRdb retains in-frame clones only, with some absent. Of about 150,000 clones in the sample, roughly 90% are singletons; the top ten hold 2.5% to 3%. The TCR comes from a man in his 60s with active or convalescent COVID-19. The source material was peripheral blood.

CDR3 DNA sequence: TGTGCCAGCAGTTTGTCAAGGACAGTTAAGAACTATGGCTACACCTTC. Amino acid sequence: CASSLSRTVKNYGYTF. This rearrangement joins TRBV27 to TRBJ1-2; the D gene is possibly TRBD1 (6 bases). The V gene lost 3 bases and the J gene lost 2 bases, with 16 bases spanning the gap. The CDR3 sequence is 16 residues long. CDR1 is MNHEY, CDR2 SMNVEV, per germline (reference sequence).